A selection of T cell receptor beta chains follows, all from one sample in a study of regulatory T cells in long-lasting Graves disease. TCRdb recomputed calls from the multiplex PCR reads with MiXCR, one row per CDR3 protein. The table has 400,000 to 500,000 distinct CDR3 sequences, under 25% seen once. Sequencing was performed on peripheral blood mononuclear cells (PBMCs), taken when the disease was refractory, from a patient treated with antithyroid drugs. The receptor source for this set is a female donor with Graves disease. Both conserved end residues are part of each CDR3. Fields, in order: clone size, CDR3 length, D gene, V gene, J gene, CDR3 DNA, CDR3 protein. The D gene is left open where the match is weak. Some rows have no size entry. The others give once, few or many, or a class for an expanded clone.

-,14,-,TRBV6-9,TRBJ1-6,TGTGCCAGCAGTTTAACAGGGCGAGTATCACCCCTCCACTTT,CASSLTGRVSPLHF
-,15,-,TRBV7-2,TRBJ2-3,TGTGCCAGCAGTCCCGGAGTAGTAAGATCAGATACGCAGTATTTT,CASSPGVVRSDTQYF
-,15,TRBD2,TRBV6-1,TRBJ2-1,TGTGCCACCGACCCTGGACTAGTTTCATACAATGAGCAGTTCTTC,CATDPGLVSYNEQFF
many,13,-,TRBV20-1,TRBJ2-5,TGCAGTGCTAGAAACCGGGATGAAGAGACCCAGTACTTC,CSARNRDEETQYF
many,14,TRBD1,TRBV20-1,TRBJ1-4,TGCAGTGCTCATGGACAGGGACCTAATGAAAAACTGTTTTTT,CSAHGQGPNEKLFF
-,19,TRBD2,TRBV12-3/TRBV12-4,TRBJ2-3,TGTGCCAGCAGCAAAAGGACTAGCGGGAGCCGATGGGGCACAGATACGCAGTATTTT,CASSKRTSGSRWGTDTQYF
many,13,-,TRBV6-5,TRBJ2-7,TGTGCCAGCAGTTACACGGACAGTTACGAGCAGTACTTC,CASSYTDSYEQYF
-,12,-,TRBV10-3,TRBJ2-7,TGTGCCATCAGTGAGACTCTATACGAGCAGTACTTC,CAISETLYEQYF
few,14,-,TRBV3-1,TRBJ1-4,TGTGCCAGCAGCCAGGTGGGGACGAATGAAAAACTGTTTTTT,CASSQVGTNEKLFF
many,14,-,TRBV6-9,TRBJ2-7,TGTGCCAGCAGTTATTATAGCGGAGTATACGAGCAGTACTTC,CASSYYSGVYEQYF
few,12,-,TRBV20-1,TRBJ2-7,TGCAGTGCTAGAGGCCCTCGCTACGAGCAGTACTTC,CSARGPRYEQYF
many,15,-,TRBV15,TRBJ1-2,TGTGCCACCAGCAGAGATAACAGGGAGAACTATGGCTACACCTTC,CATSRDNRENYGYTF
-,14,-,TRBV25-1,TRBJ1-1,TGTGCCAGCAGTGATGCAGCGAGGTCAAAGGGAGCTTTCTTT,CASSDAARSKGAFF
few,15,TRBD2,TRBV30,TRBJ2-3,TGTGCCTGGAGGGCGGGACTAGCGGTCACAGATACGCAGTATTTT,CAWRAGLAVTDTQYF
-,15,-,TRBV7-9,TRBJ1-1,TGTGCCAGCAGCTTAGAAAAAGGGGCGGGCACTGAAGCTTTCTTT,CASSLEKGAGTEAFF
many,14,-,TRBV6-4,TRBJ2-6,TGTGCCAGCAGTGAATCCCCCGGGGCCAACGTCCTGACTTTC,CASSESPGANVLTF
many,13,TRBD1,TRBV12-3/TRBV12-4,TRBJ2-7,TGTGCCAGCAGTTTTGACAGGGTCTACGAGCAGTACTTC,CASSFDRVYEQYF
many,17,TRBD2,TRBV5-1,TRBJ2-7,TGCGCCAGCAGCTTTACTCTCCTAGCGGGAGAGAGCTACGAGCAGTACTTC,CASSFTLLAGESYEQYF
-,14,TRBD1,TRBV4-3,TRBJ1-1,TGCGCCAGCAGCCAAGACAGGGGGAATTCAGAAGCTTTCTTT,CASSQDRGNSEAFF
few,14,-,TRBV6-2/TRBV6-3,TRBJ2-7,TGTGCCAGCAGTTACCAGACACCTTCCTACGAGCAGTACTTC,CASSYQTPSYEQYF